This T cell receptor beta chain was obtained from a study of cytomegalovirus exposure and HLA in healthy donors. The V gene's germline CDR1 is SGHAT and CDR2 FQNNGV. The CDR3 length is 18 residues. V lost 7 bases, J lost 5 bases, and 28 bases lay in between. Use of 60 Vbeta and 13 Jbeta primers characterized the PCR. Generated by immunoSEQ multiplex PCR, the TCRdb table keeps only in-frame clones and is missing some. The sample consists of roughly 200,000 clones, roughly 80% of them appearing once. This clonotype was sampled from a female donor in good health and CMV-seronegative. The gene calls are TRBV11-2 and TRBJ2-3; possible D gene TRBD1, 6 bases. Sequencing was carried out using PBMCs. The CDR3: CASIQQADRTTRIDTQYF. CDR3 nucleotides: TGTGCCAGCATTCAACAAGCCGACAGGACCACACGAATAGATACGCAGTATTTT. Looking up the rest from reference TRBV11-2 and TRBJ2-3 gives the full variable domain: EAGVAQSPRYKIIEKRQSVAFWCNPISGHATLYWYQQILGQGPKLLIQFQNNGVVDDSQLPKDRFSAERLKGVDSTLKIQPAKLEDSAVYLCASIQQADRTTRIDTQYFGPGTRLTVL.